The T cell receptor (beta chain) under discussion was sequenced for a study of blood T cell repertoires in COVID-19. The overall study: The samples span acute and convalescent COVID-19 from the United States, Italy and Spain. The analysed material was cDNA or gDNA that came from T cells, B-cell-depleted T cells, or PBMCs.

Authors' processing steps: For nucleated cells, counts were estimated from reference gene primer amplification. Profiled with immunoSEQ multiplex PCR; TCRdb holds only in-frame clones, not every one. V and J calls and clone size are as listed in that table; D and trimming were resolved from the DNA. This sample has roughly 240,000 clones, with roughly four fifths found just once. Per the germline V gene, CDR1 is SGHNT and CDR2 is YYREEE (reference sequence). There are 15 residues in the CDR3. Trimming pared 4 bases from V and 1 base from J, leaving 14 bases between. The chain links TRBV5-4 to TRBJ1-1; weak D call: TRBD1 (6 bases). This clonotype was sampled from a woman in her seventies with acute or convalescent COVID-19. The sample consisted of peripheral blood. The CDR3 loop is CASSPRGHPNTEAFF. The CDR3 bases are TGTGCCAGCAGCCCCCGGGGACACCCGAACACTGAAGCTTTCTTT. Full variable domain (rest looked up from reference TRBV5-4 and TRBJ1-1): ETGVTQSPTHLIKTRGQQVTLRCSSQSGHNTVSWYQQALGQGPQFIFQYYREEENGRGNFPPRFSGLQFPNYSSELNVNALELDDSALYLCASSPRGHPNTEAFFGQGTRLTVV.